Each of the 21 T cell receptor beta chains below was sequenced from the same sample in a study of T cells in Graves' hyperthyroidism and ophthalmopathy. Amplified TCR beta CDR3 regions came from RNA transcripts. When the TCR CDR3 underwent first-round RT-PCR, the HTBI primer set was used. From the multiplex PCR reads, TCRdb called clonotypes with MiXCR, one entry per CDR3 protein. The sample has roughly 400,000 distinct CDR3 sequences; more than 12% are singletons. Material: blood. Receptors were obtained from a man in his fifties with Graves' ophthalmopathy.

In this sample, this clonotype turned up many times. CDR3: CASSPRSEGATEAFF. The CDR3 DNA sequence: TGTGCCAGCTCACCACGATCGGAGGGGGCAACTGAAGCTTTCTTT. The chain is built from TRBV18 and TRBJ1-1; 7 positions agree with TRBD1. Germline values: CDR1 KGHSH, CDR2 LQKENI. Unmatched junction bases numbered 7, after V lost 1 base and J lost 5 bases. The CDR3 spans 15 residues.

With respect to this clonotype: It may be a read error: a sequence one base away is much more abundant. This chain links TRBV6-1 with TRBJ2-2; perhaps D is TRBD1 or TRBD2 (5 bases each). The CDR3 covers 16 residues. The germline gives CDR1 MNHNS, CDR2 SASEGT. CDR3 DNA sequence: TGTGCCAGCAGAGAAGAAGCCGGGGCGTTCACCGGGGAGCTGTTTTTT. Its translation is CASREEAGAFTGELFF.

This clonotype occurred many times. The V and J genes are TRBV7-2 and TRBJ2-7; TRBD2 aligns across 7 bases. The CDR3 contains 16 residues. V lost 5 bases, J lost 2 bases, and 12 bases stayed unmatched. CDR1 is SGHTA and CDR2 is FQGNSA in the germline V gene. CDR3 bases: TGTGCCAGCAGCACTAGGCGTCGGGAGGTGCCCTACGAGCAGTACTTC. Encoded protein: CASSTRRREVPYEQYF.

A few counts support this clonotype. The CDR3 coding sequence is TGCAGCGTTGAAGATCCACCATACTACACCTTC. Protein sequence: CSVEDPPYYTF. J is TRBJ1-2 and V is TRBV29-1; D remains ambiguous. The germline V gene has CDR1 SQVTM and CDR2 ANQGSEA. V was shortened by 0 bases and J by 10 bases, with 9 bases between the two germline ends. This CDR3 is built from 11 residues.

This clonotype appeared a few times. The rearrangement uses TRBV7-8 and TRBJ2-7; D remains ambiguous. CDR1 is SGHVS, CDR2 FQNEAQ, per germline. V was shortened by 5 bases and J by 0 bases, with 8 bases between the two germline ends. The CDR3 consists of 13 residues. The CDR3 DNA reads as TGTGCCAGCAGCCACTGGAGCTCCTACGAGCAGTACTTC. Residues: CASSHWSSYEQYF.

This clonotype appeared a few times. The chain employs TRBV20-1 and TRBJ2-2; 11 nucleotides align to TRBD1. The germline V gene encodes CDR1 DFQATT and CDR2 SNEGSKA (reference sequence). The CDR3 is made up of 15 amino acids. J lost 5 bases, V lost 5 bases, and 7 bases had no gene match. CDR3 nucleotide sequence: TGCAGTGCTGGACCGGGACAGGGGGGGACCGGGGAGCTGTTTTTT. The encoded protein is CSAGPGQGGTGELFF.

The gene calls are TRBV5-1 and TRBJ2-7; no definite D call. CDR1 is SGHRS and CDR2 is YFSETQ in the germline V gene. The CDR3 totals 13 residues. The V end was cut by 4 bases, the J end by 4 bases, with 12 bases between. CDR3 amino acids: CASSPLDRYEQYF. CDR3 nucleotide sequence: TGCGCCAGCAGCCCCTTAGACCGGTACGAGCAGTACTTC. The whole variable domain, remainder taken from reference TRBV5-1 and TRBJ2-7, is KAGVTQTPRYLIKTRGQQVTLSCSPISGHRSVSWYQQTPGQGLQFLFEYFSETQRNKGNFPGRFSGRQFSNSRSEMNVSTLELGDSALYLCASSPLDRYEQYFGPGTRLTVT.

This clonotype showed up just a few times. The chain employs TRBV25-1 and TRBJ1-2; D unclear. The CDR3 is made up of 14 amino acids. Looked up from germline, CDR1 is MGHDK and CDR2 is SYGVNS. The CDR3 DNA sequence: TGTGCAGATCCGGACGCGGACCGTAACTATGGCTACACCTTC. It translates to CADPDADRNYGYTF.

This clonotype was counted ten times or more. This chain uses TRBV5-1 with TRBJ2-7; 9 bases agree with TRBD1. The CDR3 is made up of 14 amino acids. Trimming cost V 4 bases and J 4 bases; bases outside gene matches: 6. The V gene's germline CDR1 is SGHRS and CDR2 YFSETQ. The CDR3 sequence is CASSPTGQGYEQYF. The CDR3 DNA reads as TGCGCCAGCAGCCCGACGGGACAGGGTTACGAGCAGTACTTC. The variable domain in full, with the rest retrieved from reference TRBV5-1 and TRBJ2-7, is KAGVTQTPRYLIKTRGQQVTLSCSPISGHRSVSWYQQTPGQGLQFLFEYFSETQRNKGNFPGRFSGRQFSNSRSEMNVSTLELGDSALYLCASSPTGQGYEQYFGPGTRLTVT.

The chain recombines TRBV6-1 with TRBJ1-6; a possible D gene is TRBD1 (6 bases). Germline-derived CDR1 and CDR2 are MNHNS and SASEGT. The V gene lost 5 bases and the J gene lost 0 bases, with 17 bases spanning the gap. This CDR3 region has 18 residues. Written as DNA, the CDR3 is TGTGCCAGCAGTCGGGACACGGACAAAAGCTCCTATAATTCACCCCTCCACTTT. This sequence encodes CASSRDTDKSSYNSPLHF.

The gene calls are TRBV19 and TRBJ2-3; D could derive from TRBD1 or TRBD2 (5 bases each). CDR1 is LNHDA, CDR2 SQIVND, per germline (reference sequence). There are 14 residues in the CDR3. Trimming removed 3 bases at V and 9 bases at J, with 16 bases between. The CDR3 coding sequence is TGTGCCAGTAGTATGTTCCTAGTAGGGGACACGCAGTATTTT. Its translation: CASSMFLVGDTQYF.

Ten or more counts support this clonotype. The genes are TRBV6-2 or TRBV6-3 and TRBJ2-5; D uncertain. The CDR3 covers 13 residues. The germline V and J ends were trimmed by 6 bases and 5 bases, with 13 bases remaining between them. From germline, CDR1 is MNHEY and CDR2 SVGEGT. The CDR3 sequence: CASSLVLPETQYF. In DNA, the CDR3 is TGTGCCAGCAGCCTGGTCTTGCCGGAGACCCAGTACTTC.

This clonotype has a count of ten or more. This sequence joins TRBV7-2 and TRBJ2-1; unclear D gene. This CDR3 region has 13 residues. Germline V lookup: CDR1 SGHTA, CDR2 FQGNSA. V lost 5 bases, J lost 8 bases, and 13 bases lay in between. CDR3 amino acids: CASSANRWDEQFF. The CDR3 nucleotides read TGTGCCAGCAGCGCTAACCGCTGGGATGAGCAGTTCTTC.

This clonotype was picked up many times. The chain is built from TRBV7-9 and TRBJ2-1, with 8 nucleotides matching TRBD1. V lost 5 bases to trimming and J lost 6 bases; unmatched junction nucleotides: 9. The CDR3 contains 15 residues. CDR1 SEHNR and CDR2 FQNEAQ come from the germline V gene (reference sequence). The CDR3 sequence is CASSRQGSIGNEQFF. The CDR3 nucleotides are TGTGCCAGCAGCCGACAGGGGAGCATAGGCAATGAGCAGTTCTTC.

Concerning this clonotype: One base away lies a much larger clone, so this may be a sequencing read error. The chain is built from TRBV27 and TRBJ2-7, with 7 bases fitting TRBD2. J gave up 5 bases and V 5 bases, and 18 bases lay outside the gene matches. From germline, CDR1 is MNHEY and CDR2 SMNVEV (reference sequence). The CDR3 contains 17 residues. CDR3 in amino acids: CASSPTPGTKGPHEQYF. CDR3 nucleotide sequence: TGTGCCAGCAGTCCCACCCCCGGGACTAAAGGTCCTCACGAGCAGTACTTC.

The V gene is TRBV19, the J gene TRBJ1-1, with 9 bases that match TRBD1. The CDR3 runs 15 residues. With V trimmed by 6 bases and J by 6 bases, 11 bases remained unmatched. Looked up from germline, CDR1 is LNHDA and CDR2 is SQIVND (reference sequence). Written as DNA, the CDR3 is TGTGCCAGTAGACACTTACAGGGGGCTAGCGCTGAAGCTTTCTTT. Translated: CASRHLQGASAEAFF.

This clonotype was counted between two and nine times. The V and J genes are TRBV28 and TRBJ2-1, with 11 bases identical to TRBD1. V was clipped by 5 bases and J by 6 bases; unmatched bases: 9. The CDR3 is 16 amino acids. Germline lookup yields CDR1 MDHEN and CDR2 SYDVKM. CDR3 sequence: CASSPLGQGGLNEQFF. The CDR3 DNA reads TGTGCCAGCAGTCCCCTGGGACAGGGGGGTCTCAATGAGCAGTTCTTC.

This clonotype showed up many times. This chain joins TRBV27 and TRBJ2-3; TRBD1 matches 9 bases. The CDR3 contains 16 residues. Looked up from germline, CDR1 is MNHEY and CDR2 is SMNVEV (reference sequence). V was clipped by 5 bases and J by 3 bases; unmatched bases: 9. DNA for the CDR3: TGTGCCAGCAGTCTAATCGGGACAGGGAATACAGATACGCAGTATTTT. It translates to CASSLIGTGNTDTQYF.

At least ten counts were recorded for this clonotype. This chain uses TRBV20-1 with TRBJ2-2, with 10 positions matching TRBD2. The CDR3 sequence is 16 residues long. V shed 0 bases and J 7 bases; nucleotides not matched to a gene: 8. Per the germline V gene, CDR1 is DFQATT and CDR2 is SNEGSKA (reference sequence). In DNA form, the CDR3 reads TGCAGTGCTAGAGATCGACGAGCGGGAGGGAACGGGGAGCTGTTTTTT. Protein product: CSARDRRAGGNGELFF.

The table lists this clonotype with many counts. The chain joins TRBV14 to TRBJ2-1, with a possible D match to TRBD1 (5 bases). CDR1 SGHDN and CDR2 FVKESK come from the germline V gene. V was trimmed by 3 bases and J by 9 bases, leaving 15 bases between them. The CDR3 totals 14 residues. The DNA for the CDR3 is TGTGCCAGCAGCCATGACGCAGGGTCGATTGAGCAGTTCTTC. It encodes CASSHDAGSIEQFF. The entire variable domain, with the rest obtained from reference TRBV14 and TRBJ2-1, is as follows: EAGVTQFPSHSVIEKGQTVTLRCDPISGHDNLYWYRRVMGKEIKFLLHFVKESKQDESGMPNNRFLAERTGGTYSTLKVQPAELEDSGVYFCASSHDAGSIEQFFGPGTRLTVL.

This clonotype was detected a few times. The CDR3 DNA reads TGTGCCAGCCAAGCGGGAGGTATACCAGATACGCAGTATTTT. It encodes CASQAGGIPDTQYF. The V gene is TRBV25-1, the J gene TRBJ2-3, with 9 bases aligning to TRBD2. Germline V gene data show CDR1 as MGHDK and CDR2 as SYGVNS. CDR3 size: 14 residues. V was pared by 8 bases and J by 4 bases, with 7 bases of the junction left unmatched.